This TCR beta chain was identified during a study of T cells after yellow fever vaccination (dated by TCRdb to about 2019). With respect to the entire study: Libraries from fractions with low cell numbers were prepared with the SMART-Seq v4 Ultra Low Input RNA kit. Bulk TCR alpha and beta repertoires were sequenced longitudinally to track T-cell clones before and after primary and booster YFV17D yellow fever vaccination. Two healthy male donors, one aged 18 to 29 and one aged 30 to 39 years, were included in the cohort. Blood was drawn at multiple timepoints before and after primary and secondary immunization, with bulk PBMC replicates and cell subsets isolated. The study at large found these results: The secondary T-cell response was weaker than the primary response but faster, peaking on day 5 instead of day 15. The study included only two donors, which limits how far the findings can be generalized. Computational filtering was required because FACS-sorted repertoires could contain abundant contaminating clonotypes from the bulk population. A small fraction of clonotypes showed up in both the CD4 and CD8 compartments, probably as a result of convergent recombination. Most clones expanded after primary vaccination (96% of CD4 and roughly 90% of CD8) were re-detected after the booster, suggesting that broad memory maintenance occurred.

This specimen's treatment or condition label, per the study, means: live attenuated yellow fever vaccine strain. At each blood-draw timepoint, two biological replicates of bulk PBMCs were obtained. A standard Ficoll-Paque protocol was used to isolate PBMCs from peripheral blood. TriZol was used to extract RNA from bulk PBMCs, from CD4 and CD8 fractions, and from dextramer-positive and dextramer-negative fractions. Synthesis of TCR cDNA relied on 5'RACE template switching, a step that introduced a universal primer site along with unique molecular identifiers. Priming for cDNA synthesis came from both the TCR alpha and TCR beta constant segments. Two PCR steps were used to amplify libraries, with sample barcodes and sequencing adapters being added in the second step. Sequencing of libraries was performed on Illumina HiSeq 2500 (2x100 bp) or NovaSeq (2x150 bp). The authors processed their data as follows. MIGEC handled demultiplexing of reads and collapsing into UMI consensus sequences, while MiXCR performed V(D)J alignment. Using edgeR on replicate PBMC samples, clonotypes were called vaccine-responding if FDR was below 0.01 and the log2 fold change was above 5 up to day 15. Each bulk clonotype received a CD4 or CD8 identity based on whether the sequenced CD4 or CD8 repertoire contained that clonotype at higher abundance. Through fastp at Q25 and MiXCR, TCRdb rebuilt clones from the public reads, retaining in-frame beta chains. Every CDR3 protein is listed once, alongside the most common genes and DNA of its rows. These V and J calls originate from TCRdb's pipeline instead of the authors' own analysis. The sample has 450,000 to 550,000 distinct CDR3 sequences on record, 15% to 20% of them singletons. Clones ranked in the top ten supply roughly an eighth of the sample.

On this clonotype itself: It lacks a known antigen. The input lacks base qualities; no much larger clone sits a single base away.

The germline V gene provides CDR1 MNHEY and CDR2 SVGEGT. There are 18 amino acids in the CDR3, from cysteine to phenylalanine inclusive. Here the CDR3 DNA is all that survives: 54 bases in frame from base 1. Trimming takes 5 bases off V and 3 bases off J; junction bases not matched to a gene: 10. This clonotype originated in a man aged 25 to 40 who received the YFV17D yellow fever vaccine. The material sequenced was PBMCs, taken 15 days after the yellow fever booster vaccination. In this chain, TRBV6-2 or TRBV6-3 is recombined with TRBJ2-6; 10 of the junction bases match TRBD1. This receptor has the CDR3 CASSARQGATGGANVLTF. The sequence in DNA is TGTGCCAGCAGTGCCAGACAGGGGGCAACAGGTGGGGCCAACGTCCTGACTTTC.